The clone carrying this T cell receptor (beta chain) has only a few counts. Its antigen remains unidentified. PCR involved 60 Vbeta and 13 Jbeta primers. Here immunoSEQ multiplex PCR was the method, and the copy in TCRdb shows in-frame clones only, minus some. Of 150,000 to 200,000 clones detected, roughly 65% appear once; the ten largest clones hold 4% to 5%. This entry belongs to a study of cytomegalovirus exposure and HLA in healthy donors. About the study: Researchers found that about 82% of over 350 genotyped donors fell within the Caucasian-associated ancestry cluster.

There are 15 residues in the CDR3. V lost 0 bases to trimming and J lost 0 bases, with 6 bases between them. Per the germline V gene, CDR1 is SGHRS and CDR2 is YFSETQ. Study-level results: In a later analysis, most CMV-associated TCR beta chains appeared HLA-restricted. Accurate predictions that matched the HLA-A and HLA-B alleles of most subjects were reportedly made from TCR beta sequences.

This receptor was identified in a man between 18 and 29 years old in good health and CMV-seropositive. This chain joins TRBV5-1 and TRBJ2-2, with D unclear. Sample: PBMCs. CDR3 residues: CASSLDPTNTGELFF. In DNA form, the CDR3 reads TGCGCCAGCAGCTTGGACCCTACGAACACCGGGGAGCTGTTTTTT.